This T cell receptor beta chain came from a study of blood T cell repertoires in COVID-19. Study-wide background: COVID-19 samples, acute and convalescent, were from the United States, Italy and Spain. Nucleic acid was either cDNA or gDNA, and it came from T cells, B-cell-depleted T cells, or PBMCs.

The authors' processing: From reference gene primer amplification, estimates of nucleated cell counts were derived. Libraries were prepared by immunoSEQ multiplex PCR; TCRdb keeps only in-frame clonotypes and omits some of them. V and J calls and clone size follow that table, whereas D and trimming were derived from the DNA. This table has over 80,000 clones, approximately 90% appearing once. The clonotype originates from a man aged 55 to 70 with acute or convalescent COVID-19. The sample comprised peripheral blood.

The CDR3 DNA sequence: TGTGCCAGCAGGGTCGGTAATTCACCCCTCCACTTT. It specifies CASRVGNSPLHF. This chain uses TRBV6-5 with TRBJ1-6; D gene unclear. Deletions cut 6 bases from V and 6 bases from J, with 6 bases between. The CDR3 has 12 amino acids. Germline V gene lookup returns CDR1 MNHEY and CDR2 SVGAGI.